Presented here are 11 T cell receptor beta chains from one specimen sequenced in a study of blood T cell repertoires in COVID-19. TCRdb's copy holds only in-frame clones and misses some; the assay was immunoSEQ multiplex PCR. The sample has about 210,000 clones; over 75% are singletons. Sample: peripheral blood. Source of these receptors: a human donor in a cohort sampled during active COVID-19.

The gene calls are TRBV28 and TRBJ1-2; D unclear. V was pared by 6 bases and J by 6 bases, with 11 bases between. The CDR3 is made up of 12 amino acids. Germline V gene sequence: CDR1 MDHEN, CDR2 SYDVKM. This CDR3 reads CASRATGDGYTF. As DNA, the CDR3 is TGTGCCAGCAGGGCTACGGGAGATGGCTACACCTTC.

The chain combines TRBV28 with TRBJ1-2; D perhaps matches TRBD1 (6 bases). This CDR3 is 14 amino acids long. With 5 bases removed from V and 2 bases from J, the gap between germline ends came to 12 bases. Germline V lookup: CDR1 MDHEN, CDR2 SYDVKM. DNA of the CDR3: TGTGCCAGCAGTGTCATTGGACAGAACTATGGCTACACCTTC. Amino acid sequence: CASSVIGQNYGYTF.

CDR3 nucleotide sequence: TGCGCCAGCAGCTTGGTGAGGGAGCCGGGGACTGAAGCTTTCTTT. It translates to CASSLVREPGTEAFF. The rearrangement links TRBV5-1 to TRBJ1-1; no reliable D call. The CDR3 is 15 amino acids. The germline CDR1 and CDR2 sequences are SGHRS and YFSETQ. V lost 0 bases to trimming and J lost 5 bases, with 14 bases between them.

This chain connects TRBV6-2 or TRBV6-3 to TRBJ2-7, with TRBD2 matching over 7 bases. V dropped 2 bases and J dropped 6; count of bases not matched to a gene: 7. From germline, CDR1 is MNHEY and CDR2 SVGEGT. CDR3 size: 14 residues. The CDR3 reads CASSYGRGGREQYF. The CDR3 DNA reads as TGTGCCAGCAGTTACGGGCGCGGGGGACGCGAGCAGTACTTC.

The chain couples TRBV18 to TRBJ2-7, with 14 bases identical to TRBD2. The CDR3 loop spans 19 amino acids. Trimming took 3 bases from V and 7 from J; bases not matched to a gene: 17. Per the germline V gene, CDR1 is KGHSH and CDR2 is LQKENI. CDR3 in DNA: TGTGCCAGCTCACCTACCAGCCCCGGGGGACTAGCGGGAGTGCGGGAGCAGTACTTC. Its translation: CASSPTSPGGLAGVREQYF. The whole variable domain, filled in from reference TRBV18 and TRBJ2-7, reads NAGVMQNPRHLVRRRGQEARLRCSPMKGHSHVYWYRQLPEEGLKFMVYLQKENIIDESGMPKERFSAEFPKEGPSILRIQQVVRGDSAAYFCASSPTSPGGLAGVREQYFGPGTRLTVT.

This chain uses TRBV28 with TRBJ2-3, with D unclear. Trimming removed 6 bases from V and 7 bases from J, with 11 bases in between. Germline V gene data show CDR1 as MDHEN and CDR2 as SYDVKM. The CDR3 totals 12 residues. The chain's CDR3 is CASRLGGYTQYF. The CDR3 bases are TGTGCCAGCAGGCTAGGTGGATATACGCAGTATTTT.

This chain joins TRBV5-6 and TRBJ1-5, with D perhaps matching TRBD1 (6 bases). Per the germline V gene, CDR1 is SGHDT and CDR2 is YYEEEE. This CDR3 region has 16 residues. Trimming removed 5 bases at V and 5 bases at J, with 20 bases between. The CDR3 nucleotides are TGTGCCAGCAGTACCACAGGGAAAGGCGTGGATCAGCCCCAGCATTTT. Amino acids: CASSTTGKGVDQPQHF.

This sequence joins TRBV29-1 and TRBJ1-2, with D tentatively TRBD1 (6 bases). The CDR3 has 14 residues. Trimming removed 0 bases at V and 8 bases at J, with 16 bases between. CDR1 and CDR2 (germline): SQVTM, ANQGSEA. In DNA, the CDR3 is TGCAGCGTTGAAGAATGGGAACAGGGACAAGGCTACACCTTC. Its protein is CSVEEWEQGQGYTF. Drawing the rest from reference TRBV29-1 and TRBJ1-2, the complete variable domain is SAVISQKPSRDICQRGTSLTIQCQVDSQVTMMFWYRQQPGQSLTLIATANQGSEATYESGFVIDKFPISRPNLTFSTLTVSNMSPEDSSIYLCSVEEWEQGQGYTFGSGTRLTVV.

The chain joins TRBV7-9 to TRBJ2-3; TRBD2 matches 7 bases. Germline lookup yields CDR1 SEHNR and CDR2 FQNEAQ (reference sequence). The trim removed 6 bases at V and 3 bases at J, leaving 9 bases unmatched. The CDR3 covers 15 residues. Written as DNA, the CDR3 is TGTGCCAGCAGACCGACTAACGGGGGGACAGATACGCAGTATTTT. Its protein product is CASRPTNGGTDTQYF.

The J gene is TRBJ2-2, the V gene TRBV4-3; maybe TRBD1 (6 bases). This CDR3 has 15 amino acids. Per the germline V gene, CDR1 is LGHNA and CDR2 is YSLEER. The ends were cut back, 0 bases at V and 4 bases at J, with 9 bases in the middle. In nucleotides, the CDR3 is TGCGCCAGCAGCCAAGAAAACAGGGTCACCGGGGAGCTGTTTTTT. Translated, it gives CASSQENRVTGELFF.

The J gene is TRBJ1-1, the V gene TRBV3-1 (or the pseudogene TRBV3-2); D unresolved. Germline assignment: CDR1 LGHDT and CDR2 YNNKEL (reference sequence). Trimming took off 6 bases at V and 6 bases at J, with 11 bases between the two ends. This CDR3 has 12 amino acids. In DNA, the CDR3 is TGTGCCAGCAGTCTAAATATGGCTGAAGCTTTCTTT. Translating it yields CASSLNMAEAFF.